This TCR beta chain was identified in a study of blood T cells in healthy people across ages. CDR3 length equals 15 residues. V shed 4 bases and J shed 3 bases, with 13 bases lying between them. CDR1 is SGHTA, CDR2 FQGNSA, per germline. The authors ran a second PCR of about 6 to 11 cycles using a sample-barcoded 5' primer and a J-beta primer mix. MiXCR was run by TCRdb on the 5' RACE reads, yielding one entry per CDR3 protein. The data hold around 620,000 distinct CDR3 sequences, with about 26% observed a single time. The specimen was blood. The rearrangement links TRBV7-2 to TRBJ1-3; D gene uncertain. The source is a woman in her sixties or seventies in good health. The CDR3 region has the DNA TGTGCCAGCAGCTCAGCCAGTACAGATGGAAACACCATATATTTT. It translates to CASSSASTDGNTIYF.